This T cell receptor beta chain was documented in a study of human T cells and chemical hapten exposure. With 2 bases removed from V and 4 bases from J, the gap between germline ends came to 16 bases. The CDR3 sequence is 16 residues long. Per the germline V gene, CDR1 is MNHNY and CDR2 is SVGAGI (reference sequence). This clonotype was seen a handful of times. Time point of the sample: patch test 3, about 24 weeks after DPC sensitization. The treatment denotes: therapeutic diphenylcyclopropenone sensitization with weekly scalp DPC. TCRdb independently ran MiXCR on the RACE reads; one entry per CDR3 protein. The sample holds 70,000 to 90,000 distinct CDR3 sequences, less than 14% seen once.

The TCR comes from a woman between 50 and 59 years old with alopecia areata. Some clones in this sample may be carry-over from other donors' samples. The starting material was whole blood, obtained in connection with sensitization to the hapten diphenylcyclopropenone (DPC). The V gene is TRBV6-6, the J gene TRBJ2-3; possibly TRBD2 for D (6 bases). CDR3 sequence: CASSYVVRRGPDTQYF. CDR3 in DNA: TGTGCCAGCAGTTACGTTGTCAGGCGGGGTCCAGATACGCAGTATTTT.